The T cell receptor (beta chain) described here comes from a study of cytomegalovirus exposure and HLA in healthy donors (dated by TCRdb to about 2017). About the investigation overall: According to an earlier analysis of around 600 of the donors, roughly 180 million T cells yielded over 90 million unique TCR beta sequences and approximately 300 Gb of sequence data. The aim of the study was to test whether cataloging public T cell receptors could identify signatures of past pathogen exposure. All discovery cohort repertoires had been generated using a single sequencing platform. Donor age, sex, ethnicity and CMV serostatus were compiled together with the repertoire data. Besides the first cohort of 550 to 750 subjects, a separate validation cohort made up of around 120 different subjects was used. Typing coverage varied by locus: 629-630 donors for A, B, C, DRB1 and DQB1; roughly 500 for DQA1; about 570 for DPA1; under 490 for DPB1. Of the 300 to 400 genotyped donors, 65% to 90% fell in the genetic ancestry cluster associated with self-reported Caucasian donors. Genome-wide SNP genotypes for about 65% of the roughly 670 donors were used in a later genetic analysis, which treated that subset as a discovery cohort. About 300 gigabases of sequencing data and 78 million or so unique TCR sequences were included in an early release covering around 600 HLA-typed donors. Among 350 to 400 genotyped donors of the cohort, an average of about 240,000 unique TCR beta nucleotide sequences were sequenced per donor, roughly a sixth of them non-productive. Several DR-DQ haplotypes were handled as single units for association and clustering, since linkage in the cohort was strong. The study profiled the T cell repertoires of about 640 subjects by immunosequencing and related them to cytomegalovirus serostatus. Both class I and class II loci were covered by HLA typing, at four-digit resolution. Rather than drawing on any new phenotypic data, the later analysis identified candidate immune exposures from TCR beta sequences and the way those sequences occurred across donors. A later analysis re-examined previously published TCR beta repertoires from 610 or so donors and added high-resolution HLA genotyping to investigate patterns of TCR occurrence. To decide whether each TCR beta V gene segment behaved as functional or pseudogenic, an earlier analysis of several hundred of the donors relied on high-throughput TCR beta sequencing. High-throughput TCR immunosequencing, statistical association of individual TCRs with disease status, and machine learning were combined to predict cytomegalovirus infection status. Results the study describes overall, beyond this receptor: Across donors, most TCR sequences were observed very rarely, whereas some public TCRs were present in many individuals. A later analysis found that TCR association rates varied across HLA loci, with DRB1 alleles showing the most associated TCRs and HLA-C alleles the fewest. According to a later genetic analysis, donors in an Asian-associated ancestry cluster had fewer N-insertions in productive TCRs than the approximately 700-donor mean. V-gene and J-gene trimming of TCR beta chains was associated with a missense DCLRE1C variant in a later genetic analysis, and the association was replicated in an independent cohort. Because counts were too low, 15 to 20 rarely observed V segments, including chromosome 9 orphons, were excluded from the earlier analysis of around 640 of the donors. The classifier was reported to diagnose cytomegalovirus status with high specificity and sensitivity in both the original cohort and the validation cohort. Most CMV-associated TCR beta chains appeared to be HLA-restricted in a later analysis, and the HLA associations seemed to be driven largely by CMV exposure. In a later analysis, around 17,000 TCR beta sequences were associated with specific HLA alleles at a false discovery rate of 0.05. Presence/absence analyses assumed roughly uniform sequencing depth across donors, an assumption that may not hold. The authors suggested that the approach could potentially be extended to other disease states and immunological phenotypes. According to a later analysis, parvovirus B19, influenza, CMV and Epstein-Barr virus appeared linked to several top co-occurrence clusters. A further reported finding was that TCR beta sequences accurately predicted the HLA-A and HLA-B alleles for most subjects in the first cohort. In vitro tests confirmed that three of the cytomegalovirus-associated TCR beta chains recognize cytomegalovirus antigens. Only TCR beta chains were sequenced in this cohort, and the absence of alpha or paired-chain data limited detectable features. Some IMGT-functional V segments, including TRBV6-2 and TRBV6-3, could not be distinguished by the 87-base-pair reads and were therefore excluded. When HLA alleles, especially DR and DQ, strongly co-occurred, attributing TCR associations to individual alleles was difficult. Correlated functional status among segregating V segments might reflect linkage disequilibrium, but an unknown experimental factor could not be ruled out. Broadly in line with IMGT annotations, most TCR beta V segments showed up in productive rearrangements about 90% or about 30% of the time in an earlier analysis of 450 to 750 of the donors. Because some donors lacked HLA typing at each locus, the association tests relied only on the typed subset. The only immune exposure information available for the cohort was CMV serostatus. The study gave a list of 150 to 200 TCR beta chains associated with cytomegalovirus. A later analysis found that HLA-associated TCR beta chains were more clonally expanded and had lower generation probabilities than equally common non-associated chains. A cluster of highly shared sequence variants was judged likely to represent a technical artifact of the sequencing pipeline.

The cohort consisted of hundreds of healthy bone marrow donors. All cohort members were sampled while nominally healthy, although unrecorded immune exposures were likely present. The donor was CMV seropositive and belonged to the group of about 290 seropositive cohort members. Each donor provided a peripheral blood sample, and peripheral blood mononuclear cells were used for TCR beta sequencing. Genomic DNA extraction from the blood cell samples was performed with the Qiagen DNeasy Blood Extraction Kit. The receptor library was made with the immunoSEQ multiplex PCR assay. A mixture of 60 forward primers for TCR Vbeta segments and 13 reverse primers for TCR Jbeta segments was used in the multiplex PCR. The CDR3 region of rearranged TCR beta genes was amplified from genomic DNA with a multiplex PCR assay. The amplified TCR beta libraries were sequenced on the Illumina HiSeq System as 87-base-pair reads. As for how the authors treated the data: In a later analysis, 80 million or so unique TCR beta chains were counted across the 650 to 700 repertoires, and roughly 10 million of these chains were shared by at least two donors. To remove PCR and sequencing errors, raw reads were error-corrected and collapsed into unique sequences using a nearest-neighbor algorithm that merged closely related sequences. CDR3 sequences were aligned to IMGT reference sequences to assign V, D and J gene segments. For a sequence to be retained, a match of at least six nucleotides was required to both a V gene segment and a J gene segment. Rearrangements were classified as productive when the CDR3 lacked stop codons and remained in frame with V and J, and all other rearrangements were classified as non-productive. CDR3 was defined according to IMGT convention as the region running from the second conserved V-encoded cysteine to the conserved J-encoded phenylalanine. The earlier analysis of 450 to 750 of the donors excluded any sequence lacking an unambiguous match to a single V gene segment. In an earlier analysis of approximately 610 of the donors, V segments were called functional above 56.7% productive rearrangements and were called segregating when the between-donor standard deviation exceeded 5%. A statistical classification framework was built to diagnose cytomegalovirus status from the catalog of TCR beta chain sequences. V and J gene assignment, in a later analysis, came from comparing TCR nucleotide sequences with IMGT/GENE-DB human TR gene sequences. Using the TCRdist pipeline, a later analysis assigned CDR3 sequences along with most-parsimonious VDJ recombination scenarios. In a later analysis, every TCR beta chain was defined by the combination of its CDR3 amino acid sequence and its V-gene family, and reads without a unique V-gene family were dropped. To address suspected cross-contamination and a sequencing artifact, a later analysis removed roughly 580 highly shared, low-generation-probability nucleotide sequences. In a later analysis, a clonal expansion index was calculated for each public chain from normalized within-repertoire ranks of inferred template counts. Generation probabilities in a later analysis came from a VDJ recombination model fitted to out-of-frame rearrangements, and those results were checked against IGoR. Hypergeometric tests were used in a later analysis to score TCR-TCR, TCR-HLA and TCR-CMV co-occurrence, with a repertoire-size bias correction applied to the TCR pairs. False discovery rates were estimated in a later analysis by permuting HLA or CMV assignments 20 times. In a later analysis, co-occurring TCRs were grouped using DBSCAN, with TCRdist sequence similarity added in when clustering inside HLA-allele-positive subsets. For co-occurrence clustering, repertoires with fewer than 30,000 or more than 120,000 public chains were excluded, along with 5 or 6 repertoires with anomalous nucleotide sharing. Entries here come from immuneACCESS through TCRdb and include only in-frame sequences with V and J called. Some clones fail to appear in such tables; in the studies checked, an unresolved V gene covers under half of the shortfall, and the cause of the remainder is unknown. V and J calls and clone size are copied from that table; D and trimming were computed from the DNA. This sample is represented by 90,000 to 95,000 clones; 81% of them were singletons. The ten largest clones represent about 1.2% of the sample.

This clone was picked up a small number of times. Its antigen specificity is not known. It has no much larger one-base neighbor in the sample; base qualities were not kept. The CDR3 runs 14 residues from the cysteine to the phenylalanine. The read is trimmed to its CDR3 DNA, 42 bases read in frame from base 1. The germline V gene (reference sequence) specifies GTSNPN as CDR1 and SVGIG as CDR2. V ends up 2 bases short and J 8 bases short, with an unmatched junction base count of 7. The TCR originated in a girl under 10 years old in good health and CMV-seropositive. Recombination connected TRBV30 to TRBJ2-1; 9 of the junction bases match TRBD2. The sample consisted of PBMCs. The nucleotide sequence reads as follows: TGTGCCTGGAGTAGGGGACTAGCCGTCGATGAGCAGTTCTTC. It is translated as CAWSRGLAVDEQFF.